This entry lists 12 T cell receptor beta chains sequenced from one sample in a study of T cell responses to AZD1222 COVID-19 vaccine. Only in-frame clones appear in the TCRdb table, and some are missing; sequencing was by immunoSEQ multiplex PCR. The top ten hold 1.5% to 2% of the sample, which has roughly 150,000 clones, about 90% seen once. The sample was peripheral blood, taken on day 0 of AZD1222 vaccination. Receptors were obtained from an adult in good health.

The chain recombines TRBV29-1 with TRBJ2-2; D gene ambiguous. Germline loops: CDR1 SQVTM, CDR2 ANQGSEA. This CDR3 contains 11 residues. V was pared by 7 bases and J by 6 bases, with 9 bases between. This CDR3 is CSAGLSGELFF. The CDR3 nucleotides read TGCAGCGCTGGTTTGTCCGGGGAGCTGTTTTTT.

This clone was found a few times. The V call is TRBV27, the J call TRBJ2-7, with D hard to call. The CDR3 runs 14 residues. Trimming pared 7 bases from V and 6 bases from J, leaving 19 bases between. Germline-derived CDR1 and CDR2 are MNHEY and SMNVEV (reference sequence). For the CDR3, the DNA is TGTGCCAGCACATACTCAAGATCCTCGGGCGAGCAGTACTTC. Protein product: CASTYSRSSGEQYF.

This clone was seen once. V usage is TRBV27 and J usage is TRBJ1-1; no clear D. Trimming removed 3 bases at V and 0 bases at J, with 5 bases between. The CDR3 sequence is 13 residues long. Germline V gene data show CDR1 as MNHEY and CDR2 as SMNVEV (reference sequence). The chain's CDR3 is CASSFGLNTEAFF. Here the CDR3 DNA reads TGTGCCAGCAGTTTCGGCCTGAACACTGAAGCTTTCTTT.

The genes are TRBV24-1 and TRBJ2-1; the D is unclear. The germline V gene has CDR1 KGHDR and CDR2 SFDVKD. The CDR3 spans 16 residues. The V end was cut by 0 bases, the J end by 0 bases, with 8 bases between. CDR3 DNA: TGTGCCACCAGTGATTTGAGGGCCCTCTCCTACAATGAGCAGTTCTTC. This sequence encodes CATSDLRALSYNEQFF.

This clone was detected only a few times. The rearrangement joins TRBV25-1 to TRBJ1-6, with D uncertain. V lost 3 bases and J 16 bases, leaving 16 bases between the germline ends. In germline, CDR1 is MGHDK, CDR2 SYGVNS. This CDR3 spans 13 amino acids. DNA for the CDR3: TGTGCCAGCAGTGATGGTGACTACAACGAACTCCACTTT. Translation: CASSDGDYNELHF.

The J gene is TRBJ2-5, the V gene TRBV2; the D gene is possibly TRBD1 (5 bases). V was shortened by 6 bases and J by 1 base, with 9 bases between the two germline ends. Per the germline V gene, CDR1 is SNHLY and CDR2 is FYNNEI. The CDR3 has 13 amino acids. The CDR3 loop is CASSWGPQETQYF. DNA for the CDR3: TGTGCCAGCAGCTGGGGCCCCCAAGAGACCCAGTACTTC. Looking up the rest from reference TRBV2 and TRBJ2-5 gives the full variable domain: EPEVTQTPSHQVTQMGQEVILRCVPISNHLYFYWYRQILGQKVEFLVSFYNNEISEKSEIFDDQFSVERPDGSNFTLKIRSTKLEDSAMYFCASSWGPQETQYFGPGTRLLVL.

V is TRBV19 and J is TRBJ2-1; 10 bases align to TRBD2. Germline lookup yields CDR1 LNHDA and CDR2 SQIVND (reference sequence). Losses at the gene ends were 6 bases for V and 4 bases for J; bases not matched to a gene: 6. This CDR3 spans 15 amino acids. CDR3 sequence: CASSQERGGYNEQFF. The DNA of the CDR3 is TGTGCCAGTAGCCAGGAGCGGGGGGGTTACAATGAGCAGTTCTTC. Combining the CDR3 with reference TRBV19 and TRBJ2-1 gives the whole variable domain DGGITQSPKYLFRKEGQNVTLSCEQNLNHDAMYWYRQDPGQGLRLIYYSQIVNDFQKGDIAEGYSVSREKKESFPLTVTSAQKNPTAFYLCASSQERGGYNEQFFGPGTRLTVL.

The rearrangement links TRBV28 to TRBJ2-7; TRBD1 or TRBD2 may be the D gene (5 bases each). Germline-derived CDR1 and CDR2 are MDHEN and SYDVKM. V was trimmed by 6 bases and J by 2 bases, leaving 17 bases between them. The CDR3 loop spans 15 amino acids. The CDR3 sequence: CASSPSGAETYEQYF. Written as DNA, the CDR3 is TGTGCCAGCAGCCCGTCCGGGGCGGAGACCTACGAGCAGTACTTC.

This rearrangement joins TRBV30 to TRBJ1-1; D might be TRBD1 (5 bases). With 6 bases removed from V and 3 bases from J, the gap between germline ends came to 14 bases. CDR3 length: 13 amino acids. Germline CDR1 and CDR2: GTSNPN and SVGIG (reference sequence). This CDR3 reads CACHRDADTEAFF. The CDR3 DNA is TGTGCCTGCCACCGGGACGCAGACACTGAAGCTTTCTTT.

The DNA of the CDR3 is TGTGCCAGTAGTATCGCATTACGACAGCCCGGGGAGCTGTTTTTT. Translation: CASSIALRQPGELFF. V usage is TRBV19 and J usage is TRBJ2-2, with TRBD1 as a possible D gene (5 bases). Trimming removed 3 bases from V and 6 bases from J, with 14 bases in between. Germline assignment: CDR1 LNHDA and CDR2 SQIVND (reference sequence). This CDR3 has 15 amino acids.

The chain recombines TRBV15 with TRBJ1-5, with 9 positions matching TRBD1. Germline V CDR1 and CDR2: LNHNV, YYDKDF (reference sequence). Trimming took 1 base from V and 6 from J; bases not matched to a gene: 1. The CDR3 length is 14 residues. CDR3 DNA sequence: TGTGCCACCAGCAGAGGACAGGGGGTTCAGCCCCAGCATTTT. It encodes CATSRGQGVQPQHF. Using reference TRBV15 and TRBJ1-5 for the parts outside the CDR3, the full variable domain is DAMVIQNPRYQVTQFGKPVTLSCSQTLNHNVMYWYQQKSSQAPKLLFHYYDKDFNNEADTPDNFQSRRPNTSFCFLDIRSPGLGDTAMYLCATSRGQGVQPQHFGDGTRLSIL.

CDR3 protein: CASSLSSGGETQYF. As DNA, the CDR3 is TGCGCCAGCAGCCTAAGTAGCGGAGGAGAGACCCAGTACTTC. The chain is built from TRBV5-1 and TRBJ2-5, with D maybe TRBD2 (6 bases). Between the trimmed V and J ends, which lost 4 bases and 4 bases, there was a span of 14 bases. The germline gives CDR1 SGHRS, CDR2 YFSETQ. The CDR3 has 14 amino acids.